What follows is one T cell receptor beta chain and its context. This entry is derived from a study of blood T cell repertoires in COVID-19. The CDR3 is 13 amino acids. V lost 7 bases and J lost 2, with 15 bases in between. Germline-derived CDR1 and CDR2 are SQVTM and ANQGSEA. Original analysis: Nucleated cell number was recorded as an estimate derived from reference gene primer amplification. Using immunoSEQ multiplex PCR, the repertoire was profiled, and TCRdb retains in-frame clones only, with some absent. The V and J calls and clone size were taken over from that table, and D and trimming were inferred from the DNA. The data show 200,000 or so clones, roughly 90% seen once.

The chain uses TRBV29-1 and TRBJ2-7; tentative D call: TRBD1 (5 bases). Sequenced: PBMCs or T cells enriched from blood (not recorded which). This receptor was identified in a woman aged 30 to 39 who had recovered from COVID-19. The CDR3 DNA sequence: TGCAGCGAATTGGGGCGCAGGACCTACGAGCAGTACTTC. This encodes CSELGRRTYEQYF.